Each of the 29 T cell receptor beta chains below was sequenced from the same sample in a study of cytomegalovirus exposure and HLA in healthy donors. 13 Jbeta primers and 60 Vbeta primers were used for the PCR. Assay: immunoSEQ multiplex PCR; the TCRdb copy retains only in-frame clones and omits some. The top ten hold around 3.1% of the sample, which has around 67,000 clones, 55% to 65% seen once. Sequencing was done on a sample of PBMCs. Receptors originate from a woman between 45 and 60 years old in good health and CMV-seronegative.

The rearrangement links TRBV4-2 to TRBJ2-7; D perhaps matches TRBD2 (6 bases). This CDR3 spans 14 amino acids. Trimming took 3 bases from V and 4 from J, leaving 13 bases between them. CDR1 LGHNA and CDR2 YNFKEQ come from the germline V gene. The CDR3 is CASSHRLGGYEQYF. CDR3 nucleotide sequence: TGTGCCAGCAGCCACCGACTGGGGGGTTACGAGCAGTACTTC.

The chain is built from TRBV2 and TRBJ2-4; 11 bases align to TRBD1. The V gene's germline CDR1 is SNHLY and CDR2 FYNNEI. J lost 1 base, V lost 7 bases, and 3 bases had no gene match. The CDR3 runs 15 residues. The CDR3 sequence is CASTGTGGAKNIQYF. CDR3 DNA: TGTGCCAGCACCGGGACAGGGGGGGCCAAAAACATTCAGTACTTC.

This clone was counted between two and nine times. The chain employs TRBV5-1 and TRBJ1-1; weak D call: TRBD1 (5 bases). V was trimmed by 2 bases and J by 1 base, leaving 9 bases between them. This CDR3 contains 14 residues. Germline CDR1 is SGHRS and CDR2 is YFSETQ. The CDR3 nucleotides read TGCGCCAGCAGCTTAAGTAGGGGGAACACTGAAGCTTTCTTT. Translated: CASSLSRGNTEAFF.

The chain uses TRBV28 and TRBJ2-7, with D possibly matching TRBD1 (5 bases). The CDR3 length is 14 residues. V was clipped by 6 bases and J by 3 bases, with 15 bases between them. CDR1 is MDHEN, CDR2 SYDVKM, per germline. The CDR3 is CASSMVQVIYEQYF. The CDR3 nucleotides are TGTGCCAGCAGCATGGTACAGGTGATCTACGAGCAGTACTTC.

This clone was detected only once. V usage is TRBV7-3 and J usage is TRBJ2-6, with unresolved D. Trimming took off 5 bases at V and 7 bases at J, with 12 bases between the two ends. The germline V gene has CDR1 SGHTA and CDR2 FQGTGA. This CDR3 is built from 14 residues. The CDR3 sequence is CASSRLVSANVLTF. The CDR3 DNA reads TGTGCCAGCAGCCGCTTAGTTTCTGCCAACGTCCTGACTTTC.

The gene calls are TRBV4-1 and TRBJ1-5, with TRBD1 identical over 8 bases. The CDR3 totals 18 residues. Germline V CDR1 and CDR2: MGHRA, YSYEKL. The V gene end was trimmed by 0 bases and the J gene end by 6 bases; junction bases not matched to a gene: 13. CDR3 nucleotide sequence: TGCGCCAGCAGCCAAGAATCGAGGTCAGGGGGCCGTCGTCAGCCCCAGCATTTT. Its translation is CASSQESRSGGRRQPQHF.

This clone was recorded a few times. The chain recombines TRBV6-5 with TRBJ2-7; 9 bases align to TRBD1. V lost 6 bases to trimming and J lost 6 bases; unmatched junction nucleotides: 6. The germline V gene has CDR1 MNHEY and CDR2 SVGAGI. The CDR3 totals 13 residues. The CDR3 bases are TGTGCCAGCAGCCCCGGGACAGGGTTCGAGCAGTACTTC. This encodes CASSPGTGFEQYF.

This chain joins TRBV5-1 and TRBJ2-1, with 10 bases matching TRBD2. Germline V gene sequence: CDR1 SGHRS, CDR2 YFSETQ. The CDR3 has 18 amino acids. V was clipped by 0 bases and J by 2 bases; unmatched bases: 8. The CDR3 coding sequence is TGCGCCAGCAGCTTGGCCTGGAGCGGGAGGGTGCCCTACAATGAGCAGTTCTTC. It yields the protein CASSLAWSGRVPYNEQFF.

The genes are TRBV6-8 and TRBJ2-1; 13 positions agree with TRBD2. With 4 bases clipped from V and 8 bases from J, the junction kept 8 bases outside the gene matches. CDR3 length equals 16 residues. Germline CDR1 is MNHGY and CDR2 is SAAAGT. The CDR3 sequence: CASSWSLAGGPYEQFF. In DNA form, the CDR3 reads TGTGCCAGCAGTTGGTCACTAGCGGGAGGGCCGTATGAGCAGTTCTTC.

The chain has TRBV18 and TRBJ1-1; D is undetermined. Germline CDR1 KGHSH, CDR2 LQKENI. The CDR3 has 14 residues. V dropped 2 bases and J dropped 7 bases, with 14 bases sitting between them. The CDR3 is CASSPGRTPVEAFF. The CDR3 nucleotides are TGTGCCAGCTCACCAGGGAGAACGCCAGTTGAAGCTTTCTTT.

This clone was recorded once. The rearrangement uses TRBV11-2 and TRBJ2-3, with D perhaps matching TRBD2 (5 bases). This CDR3 has 15 residues. Germline CDR1 SGHAT, CDR2 FQNNGV. With 2 bases removed from V and 2 bases from J, the gap between germline ends came to 11 bases. The CDR3 DNA reads TGTGCCAGCAGCTTATCGAACGGGGTCACAGATACGCAGTATTTT. Encoded protein: CASSLSNGVTDTQYF.

In this sample, this clone turned up a few times. This sequence joins TRBV18 and TRBJ2-2, with 8 bases that match TRBD2. This CDR3 spans 17 amino acids. Trimming at V came to 1 base and at J to 6 bases, leaving 10 bases not matched to a gene. Germline assignment: CDR1 KGHSH and CDR2 LQKENI. The CDR3 nucleotides read TGTGCCAGCTCACCACAGGTTCAGCGGGAGAGGTCCGGGGAGCTGTTTTTT. Translated, it gives CASSPQVQRERSGELFF. Using reference TRBV18 and TRBJ2-2 for the parts outside the CDR3, the full variable domain is NAGVMQNPRHLVRRRGQEARLRCSPMKGHSHVYWYRQLPEEGLKFMVYLQKENIIDESGMPKERFSAEFPKEGPSILRIQQVVRGDSAAYFCASSPQVQRERSGELFFGEGSRLTVL.

The DNA of the CDR3 is TGCAGCGTGAGGTCGCCACGGGGCACAGATACGCAGTATTTT. As protein: CSVRSPRGTDTQYF. The rearrangement links TRBV29-1 to TRBJ2-3; D uncertain. V shed 6 bases and J shed 1 base, with 14 bases lying between them. Germline V gene sequence: CDR1 SQVTM, CDR2 ANQGSEA. There are 14 residues in the CDR3.

The rearrangement links TRBV9 to TRBJ2-1, with TRBD2 identical over 10 bases. The trim removed 7 bases at V and 6 bases at J, leaving 4 bases unmatched. Germline V gene sequence: CDR1 SGDLS, CDR2 YYNGEE. The CDR3 spans 13 residues. In nucleotides, the CDR3 is TGTGCCAGCGGGACTAGCGTACCCAATGAGCAGTTCTTC. Translating gives CASGTSVPNEQFF.

The chain has TRBV6-5 and TRBJ2-5; TRBD1 matches at 7 bases. With V trimmed by 5 bases and J by 5 bases, 8 bases remained unmatched. The CDR3 spans 14 residues. The germline CDR1 and CDR2 sequences are MNHEY and SVGAGI. This chain's CDR3 is CASSQGQRGETQYF. The DNA of the CDR3 is TGTGCCAGCAGTCAGGGACAGCGTGGGGAGACCCAGTACTTC.

The chain links TRBV7-2 to TRBJ2-1; 12 nucleotides align to TRBD2. Trimming cost V 5 bases and J 4 bases; bases outside gene matches: 9. Germline values: CDR1 SGHTA, CDR2 FQGNSA. The CDR3 has 17 residues. The CDR3, as DNA: TGTGCCAGCAGCCCTGGACTAGCGGGATTGGGTTACAATGAGCAGTTCTTC. Residues: CASSPGLAGLGYNEQFF.

The chain links TRBV5-1 to TRBJ2-1; 11 nucleotides agree with TRBD2. V dropped 0 bases and J dropped 5; count of bases not matched to a gene: 4. The CDR3 is 16 amino acids. CDR1 SGHRS and CDR2 YFSETQ come from the germline V gene. CDR3 protein: CASSLGLAGGNNEQFF. CDR3 in DNA: TGCGCCAGCAGCTTGGGGCTAGCGGGAGGAAACAATGAGCAGTTCTTC.

The chain uses TRBV18 and TRBJ2-7, with TRBD1 identical over 9 bases. V shed 2 bases and J 7 bases; nucleotides not matched to a gene: 9. Germline V lookup: CDR1 KGHSH, CDR2 LQKENI. There are 15 residues in the CDR3. As DNA, the CDR3 is TGTGCCAGCTCACCAATCGGACAGGGGTTCTGGGAGCAGTACTTC. Its protein is CASSPIGQGFWEQYF.

This clone was picked up a small number of times. The chain links TRBV7-3 to TRBJ2-3; D is unresolved. V lost 3 bases and J lost 0, with 7 bases in between. The CDR3 loop spans 14 amino acids. CDR1 SGHTA and CDR2 FQGTGA come from the germline V gene. The CDR3 here is CASSFLLSTDTQYF. CDR3 sequence (DNA): TGTGCCAGCAGCTTCCTCCTTAGCACAGATACGCAGTATTTT.

The V and J genes are TRBV5-1 and TRBJ1-5; D unresolved. CDR1 SGHRS and CDR2 YFSETQ come from the germline V gene. Trimming left V 0 bases short and J 6 bases short, with 10 bases between. The CDR3 contains 14 residues. As DNA, the CDR3 is TGCGCCAGCAGCTTGGCACCCGACTTTCAGCCCCAGCATTTT. Its translation: CASSLAPDFQPQHF.

The J gene is TRBJ1-1, the V gene TRBV5-4; D unclear. Trimming stripped 0 bases from V and 0 bases from J, with 9 bases between. Germline assignment: CDR1 SGHNT and CDR2 YYREEE (reference sequence). This CDR3 comprises 15 residues. The CDR3 DNA reads as TGTGCCAGCAGCTTGGCGTCACAGATGAACACTGAAGCTTTCTTT. It yields the protein CASSLASQMNTEAFF.

The V call is TRBV27, the J call TRBJ1-2; D possibly corresponds to TRBD1 (5 bases). The germline V gene encodes CDR1 MNHEY and CDR2 SMNVEV (reference sequence). This CDR3 is 15 amino acids long. Trimming stripped 0 bases from V and 3 bases from J, with 11 bases between. In nucleotides, the CDR3 is TGTGCCAGCAGTTTATCGGGGGGGTTGTACTATGGCTACACCTTC. Its translation: CASSLSGGLYYGYTF.

This clone occurred a few times. The gene calls are TRBV19 and TRBJ1-1; 7 nucleotides align to TRBD1. This CDR3 contains 15 residues. CDR1 LNHDA and CDR2 SQIVND come from the germline V gene (reference sequence). The junction had 8 bases not matched to a gene; V was cut back by 3 bases and J by 4 bases. This CDR3 reads CASSILQGVGTEAFF. The CDR3 region has the DNA TGTGCCAGTAGTATCCTTCAGGGGGTAGGCACTGAAGCTTTCTTT. Full variable domain (rest looked up from reference TRBV19 and TRBJ1-1): DGGITQSPKYLFRKEGQNVTLSCEQNLNHDAMYWYRQDPGQGLRLIYYSQIVNDFQKGDIAEGYSVSREKKESFPLTVTSAQKNPTAFYLCASSILQGVGTEAFFGQGTRLTVV.

The V gene is TRBV5-1, the J gene TRBJ1-1; tentatively, D is TRBD1 (6 bases). V was clipped by 3 bases and J by 2 bases, with 14 bases between them. Germline-derived CDR1 and CDR2 are SGHRS and YFSETQ. The CDR3 loop spans 15 amino acids. CDR3 nucleotides: TGCGCCAGCAGCTCACAGGGTTTCGGAAACACTGAAGCTTTCTTT. Amino acid sequence: CASSSQGFGNTEAFF.

The V gene is TRBV5-1, the J gene TRBJ2-5; TRBD1 matches at 8 bases. V shed 5 bases and J 1 base; nucleotides not matched to a gene: 4. Germline V CDR1 and CDR2: SGHRS, YFSETQ. This CDR3 has 14 residues. The CDR3 sequence is CASRSGQGQETQYF. As DNA, the CDR3 is TGCGCCAGCAGGTCCGGACAGGGCCAAGAGACCCAGTACTTC. The whole variable domain, remainder taken from reference TRBV5-1 and TRBJ2-5, is KAGVTQTPRYLIKTRGQQVTLSCSPISGHRSVSWYQQTPGQGLQFLFEYFSETQRNKGNFPGRFSGRQFSNSRSEMNVSTLELGDSALYLCASRSGQGQETQYFGPGTRLLVL.

This sequence joins TRBV27 and TRBJ1-4; D may be TRBD1 (6 bases). From germline, CDR1 is MNHEY and CDR2 SMNVEV (reference sequence). This CDR3 contains 15 residues. V dropped 5 bases and J dropped 4 bases, with 14 bases sitting between them. CDR3 coding DNA: TGTGCCAGCAGTGAGGACAGAAATCGTAATGAAAAACTGTTTTTT. It encodes CASSEDRNRNEKLFF.

This clone was found once. The rearrangement links TRBV6-6 to TRBJ1-5, with D tentatively TRBD1 (5 bases). V was clipped by 8 bases and J by 0 bases, with 11 bases between them. The CDR3 sequence is 14 residues long. The germline gives CDR1 MNHNY, CDR2 SVGAGI (reference sequence). The CDR3: CASGARVSNQPQHF. Here the CDR3 DNA reads TGTGCCAGCGGGGCCAGGGTTAGCAATCAGCCCCAGCATTTT.

The rearrangement links TRBV2 to TRBJ1-4; a weak D match, TRBD1 (5 bases). Germline CDR1 and CDR2: SNHLY and FYNNEI. The V end was cut by 6 bases, the J end by 0 bases, with 8 bases between. CDR3 size: 14 residues. DNA for the CDR3: TGTGCCAGCAGGGTACAGGCAACTAATGAAAAACTGTTTTTT. It codes for CASRVQATNEKLFF.

This clone has just a few counts. The V and J genes are TRBV5-6 and TRBJ1-2; weak D call: TRBD1 (6 bases). This CDR3 is 14 amino acids long. CDR1 is SGHDT, CDR2 YYEEEE, per germline. V dropped 1 base and J dropped 3 bases, with 10 bases sitting between them. The CDR3: CASSLSPGDYGYTF. The CDR3 nucleotides read TGTGCCAGCAGCTTGTCTCCAGGGGACTATGGCTACACCTTC. Complete variable domain (other parts from reference TRBV5-6 and TRBJ1-2): DAGVTQSPTHLIKTRGQQVTLRCSPKSGHDTVSWYQQALGQGPQFIFQYYEEEERQRGNFPDRFSGHQFPNYSSELNVNALLLGDSALYLCASSLSPGDYGYTFGSGTRLTVV.